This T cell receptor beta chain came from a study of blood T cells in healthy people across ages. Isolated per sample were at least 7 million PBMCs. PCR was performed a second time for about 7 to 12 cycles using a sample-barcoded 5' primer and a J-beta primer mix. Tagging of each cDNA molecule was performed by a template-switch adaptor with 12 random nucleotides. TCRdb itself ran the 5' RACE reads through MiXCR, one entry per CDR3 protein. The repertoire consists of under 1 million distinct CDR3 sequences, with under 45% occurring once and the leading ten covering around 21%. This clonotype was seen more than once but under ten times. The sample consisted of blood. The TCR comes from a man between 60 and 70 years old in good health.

CDR3 amino acids: CASSRLAGELFF. As DNA, the CDR3 is TGTGCCAGCAGCCGTCTTGCCGGGGAGCTGTTTTTT. This sequence joins TRBV3-1 and TRBJ2-2; D unclear. CDR3 length equals 12 residues. The germline V gene encodes CDR1 LGHDT and CDR2 YNNKEL (reference sequence). The V and J ends lost 4 bases and 6 bases respectively, with 6 bases between them.